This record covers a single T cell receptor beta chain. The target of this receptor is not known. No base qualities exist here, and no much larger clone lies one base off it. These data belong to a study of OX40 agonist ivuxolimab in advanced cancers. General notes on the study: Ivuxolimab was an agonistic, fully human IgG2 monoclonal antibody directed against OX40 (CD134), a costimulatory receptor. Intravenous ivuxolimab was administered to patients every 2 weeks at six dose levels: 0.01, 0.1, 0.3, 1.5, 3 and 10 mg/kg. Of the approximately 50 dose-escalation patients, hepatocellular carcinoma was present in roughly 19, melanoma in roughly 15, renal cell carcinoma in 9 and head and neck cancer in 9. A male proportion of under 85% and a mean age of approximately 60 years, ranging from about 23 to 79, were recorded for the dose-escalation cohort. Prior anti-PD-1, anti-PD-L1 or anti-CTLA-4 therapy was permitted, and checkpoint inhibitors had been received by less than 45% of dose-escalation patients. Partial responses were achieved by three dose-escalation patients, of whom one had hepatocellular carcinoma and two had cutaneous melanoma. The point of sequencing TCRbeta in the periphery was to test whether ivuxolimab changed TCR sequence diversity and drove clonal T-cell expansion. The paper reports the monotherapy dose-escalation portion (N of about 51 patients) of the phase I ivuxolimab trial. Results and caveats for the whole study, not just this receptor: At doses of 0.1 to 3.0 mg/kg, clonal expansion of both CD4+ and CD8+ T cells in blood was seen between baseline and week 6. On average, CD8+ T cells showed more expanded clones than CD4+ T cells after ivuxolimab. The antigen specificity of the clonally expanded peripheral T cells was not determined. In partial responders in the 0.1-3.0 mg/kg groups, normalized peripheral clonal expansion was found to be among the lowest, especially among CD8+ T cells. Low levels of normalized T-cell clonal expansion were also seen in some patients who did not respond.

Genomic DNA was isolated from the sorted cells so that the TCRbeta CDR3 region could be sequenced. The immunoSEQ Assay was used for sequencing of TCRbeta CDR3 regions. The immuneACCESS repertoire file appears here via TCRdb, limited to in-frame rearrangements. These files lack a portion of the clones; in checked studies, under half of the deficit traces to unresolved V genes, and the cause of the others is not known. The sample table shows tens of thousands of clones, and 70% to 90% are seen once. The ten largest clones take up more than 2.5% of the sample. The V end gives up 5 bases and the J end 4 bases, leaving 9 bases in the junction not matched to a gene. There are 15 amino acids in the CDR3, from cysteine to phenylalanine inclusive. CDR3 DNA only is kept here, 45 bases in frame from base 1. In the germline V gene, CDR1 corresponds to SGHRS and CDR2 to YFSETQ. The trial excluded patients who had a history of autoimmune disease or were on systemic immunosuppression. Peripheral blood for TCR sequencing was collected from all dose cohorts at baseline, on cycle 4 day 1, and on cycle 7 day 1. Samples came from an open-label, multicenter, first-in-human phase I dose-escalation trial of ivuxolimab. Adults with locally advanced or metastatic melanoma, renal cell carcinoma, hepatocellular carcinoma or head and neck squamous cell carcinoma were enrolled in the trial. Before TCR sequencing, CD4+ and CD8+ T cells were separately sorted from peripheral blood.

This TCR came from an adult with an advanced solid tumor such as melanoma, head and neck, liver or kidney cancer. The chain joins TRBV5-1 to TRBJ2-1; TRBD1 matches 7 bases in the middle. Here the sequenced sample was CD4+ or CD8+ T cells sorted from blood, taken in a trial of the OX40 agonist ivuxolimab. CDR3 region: CASSKGQSGYNEQFF. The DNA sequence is TGCGCCAGCAGTAAGGGACAGTCAGGGTACAATGAGCAGTTCTTC.